This TCR beta chain was observed in a study of CD8 T cells in ankylosing spondylitis. Overall study results and limits: Disease-linked clones displayed a CD8+ phenotype and appeared relatively rarely in peripheral blood. Blood from ankylosing spondylitis patients appeared to carry a characteristic roughly 8-variant TCR beta motif.

A remark on this clonotype: Its specificity is unknown.

V lost 2 bases and J lost 0; bases outside the gene matches: 11. The germline V gene has CDR1 LGHDT and CDR2 YNNKEL (reference sequence). CDR3 length: 18 residues. Preparation of TCR beta libraries was done by quantitative 5'-RACE with molecular barcodes. Via MiXCR, TCRdb re-called the 5' RACE reads, giving one row per CDR3 protein. Of about 500,000 distinct CDR3 sequences listed, about 13% were seen once; the top ten hold around 6.8%. This TCR was recovered from a male donor with ankylosing spondylitis. This chain uses TRBV3-1 with TRBJ2-7; TRBD1 agrees at 9 bases. The sample comprised blood, either unsorted or a sorted T cell fraction (not recorded which). This CDR3 is CASSQMGQGPTPSYEQYF. DNA of the CDR3: TGTGCCAGCAGCCAAATGGGACAGGGCCCGACTCCCTCCTACGAGCAGTACTTC.